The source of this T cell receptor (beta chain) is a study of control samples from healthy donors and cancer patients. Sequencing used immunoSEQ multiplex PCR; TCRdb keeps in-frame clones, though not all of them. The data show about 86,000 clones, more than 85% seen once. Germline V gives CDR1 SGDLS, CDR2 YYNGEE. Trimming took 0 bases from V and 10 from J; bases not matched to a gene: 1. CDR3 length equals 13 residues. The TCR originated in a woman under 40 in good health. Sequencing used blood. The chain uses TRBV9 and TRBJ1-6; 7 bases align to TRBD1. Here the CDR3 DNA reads TGTGCCAGCAGCGTAGACAGGGGATCACCCCTCCACTTT. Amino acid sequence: CASSVDRGSPLHF.